Reported below is one TCR beta chain. Its target is unknown. This specimen belongs to a study of CD8 T cells in ankylosing spondylitis. Overall study results and limits: Disease-linked clones bore a CD8+ phenotype and were relatively rare in peripheral blood. Typical of ankylosing spondylitis blood, it appeared, was a TCR beta motif of eight highly homologous variants. Previously reported in reactive arthritis synovial fluid and blood were some of the motif variants.

Library preparation for TCR beta used quantitative 5'-RACE with molecular barcodes. From the 5' RACE reads, TCRdb called clonotypes with MiXCR, one entry per CDR3 protein. The table has some 800,000 distinct CDR3 sequences, roughly 12% seen once. The source of this sequence is a male donor with ankylosing spondylitis. Material for sequencing was blood, either unsorted or a sorted T cell fraction (not recorded which).

As DNA, the CDR3 is TGTGCCAGCAGCCCATTCCGGGACGACAATGAAAAACTGTTTTTT. Translated, it gives CASSPFRDDNEKLFF. V gene TRBV7-8 combines with J gene TRBJ1-4; D is possibly TRBD1 (5 bases). This CDR3 region has 15 residues. CDR1 SGHVS and CDR2 FQNEAQ come from the germline V gene. V lost 5 bases and J lost 5, with 15 bases in between.